Listed below are T cell receptor beta chains from one sample, sequenced in a study of neoadjuvant nivolumab and ipilimumab in lung cancer. Here immunoSEQ multiplex PCR was the method, and the copy in TCRdb shows in-frame clones only, minus some. The table lists about 38,000 clones, 89% of them singletons. Sequencing used peripheral blood, obtained before neoadjuvant nivolumab, alone or with ipilimumab. These receptors were collected from an adult with non-small cell lung cancer. The CDR3 runs from the conserved cysteine through the conserved F or W. Fields, in order: D gene, J gene, clone size, V gene, CDR3 length, CDR3 protein, CDR3 DNA. The D gene is left open where the match is weak. Clone sizes are given selectively: once, few, many, or a class where the clone is expanded.

>.|TRBJ2-7|few|TRBV7-2|14
CASSFGPNTYEQYF
TGTGCCAGCAGCTTCGGGCCAAACACCTACGAGCAGTACTTC
>TRBD2|TRBJ2-3|.|TRBV7-2|15
CASSYQTAGADTQYF
TGTGCCAGCAGCTATCAGACCGCGGGGGCAGATACGCAGTATTTT
>TRBD2|TRBJ2-7|.|TRBV10-2|15
CASSGGSGRTHEQYF
TGCGCCAGCAGTGGGGGGAGCGGGAGGACCCACGAGCAGTACTTC
>TRBD1|TRBJ2-3|.|TRBV5-5|16
CASSRDRVVGTDTQYF
TGTGCCAGCAGTCGGGACAGGGTGGTCGGCACAGATACGCAGTATTTT
>.|TRBJ2-7|.|TRBV18|12
CASSPETVEQYF
TGTGCCAGCTCACCAGAGACAGTTGAGCAGTACTTC
>.|TRBJ1-5|.|TRBV6-1|15
CASSEGPGVIQPQHF
TGTGCCAGCAGTGAAGGCCCAGGGGTTATTCAGCCCCAGCATTTT
>.|TRBJ1-1|once|TRBV7-9|14
CASSFRGLDTEAFF
TGTGCCAGCAGCTTCAGGGGTCTCGACACTGAAGCTTTCTTT
>TRBD1|TRBJ2-7|.|TRBV30|13
CAWSVGQGYEQYF
TGTGCCTGGAGTGTTGGACAGGGCTACGAGCAGTACTTC
>.|TRBJ2-7|.|TRBV7-9|15
CASSLNGQGRSEQYF
TGTGCCAGCAGCTTAAACGGGCAGGGGCGGAGCGAGCAGTACTTC
>.|TRBJ1-3|.|TRBV4-3|16
CASSQESSSSGNTIYF
TGCGCCAGCAGCCAAGAATCATCTAGCTCTGGAAACACCATATATTTT
>TRBD1|TRBJ2-7|.|TRBV6-5|16
CASSYSSGTGGYEQYF
TGTGCCAGCAGTTACTCCTCCGGGACAGGGGGCTACGAGCAGTACTTC
>.|TRBJ2-3|.|TRBV5-1|11
CASSLADTQYF
TGCGCCAGCAGCTTGGCTGATACGCAGTATTTT
>TRBD1|TRBJ2-7|.|TRBV9|18
CASSVFQTGTGPPYEQYF
TGTGCCAGCAGCGTATTTCAGACGGGGACAGGCCCTCCCTACGAGCAGTACTTC
>TRBD1|TRBJ1-3|.|TRBV10-3|12
CAISTAGTGAIF
TGTGCCATCAGTACCGCCGGGACAGGGGCGATTTTT
>.|TRBJ2-1|.|TRBV5-1|14
CASSLGRSYNEQFF
TGCGCCAGCAGCTTGGGACGATCGTACAATGAGCAGTTCTTC
>TRBD1|TRBJ1-5|.|TRBV7-2|14
CASSLAGGDQPQHF
TGTGCCAGCAGCTTAGCAGGGGGCGATCAGCCCCAGCATTTT
>TRBD2|TRBJ2-7|.|TRBV9|14
CASSVGAGNYEQYF
TGTGCCAGCAGCGTAGGAGCGGGAAACTACGAGCAGTACTTC
>.|TRBJ1-3|.|TRBV18|17
CASSLIFDEGSGNTIYF
TGTGCCAGCTCACTTATCTTTGATGAAGGCTCTGGAAACACCATATATTTT
>.|TRBJ2-2|.|TRBV7-2|15
CASSLGTGGPGELFF
TGTGCCAGCAGCTTAGGGACTGGAGGCCCGGGGGAGCTGTTTTTT
>.|TRBJ2-1|.|TRBV6-1|13
CASRDPKYNEQFF
TGTGCCAGCAGAGATCCTAAGTACAATGAGCAGTTCTTC
>TRBD1|TRBJ2-2|.|TRBV5-5|15
CASSSGQPNTGELFF
TGTGCCAGCAGCTCGGGACAGCCGAACACCGGGGAGCTGTTTTTT
>.|TRBJ1-1|.|TRBV5-1|13
CASSLPDDTEAFF
TGCGCCAGCAGCTTGCCGGATGACACTGAAGCTTTCTTT
>.|TRBJ1-4|.|TRBV7-2|16
CASSLELWTANEKLFF
TGTGCCAGCAGCTTAGAACTCTGGACAGCGAATGAAAAACTGTTTTTT
>TRBD1|TRBJ2-3|.|TRBV5-1|14
CASSHRGSTDTQYF
TGCGCCAGCAGTCACAGGGGGAGCACAGATACGCAGTATTTT
>TRBD2|TRBJ2-1|once|TRBV10-3|18
CAISESGGSLSSYNEQFF
TGTGCCATCAGTGAGTCTGGCGGGAGTTTAAGCTCCTACAATGAGCAGTTCTTC
>TRBD1|TRBJ1-5|.|TRBV19|15
CASSFGTGGLQPQHF
TGTGCCAGTAGTTTCGGGACAGGGGGCCTTCAGCCCCAGCATTTT
>TRBD2|TRBJ2-3|.|TRBV29-1|16
CSVDRPSGSATDTQYF
TGCAGCGTTGATAGGCCTAGCGGGAGCGCTACAGATACGCAGTATTTT
>.|TRBJ2-7|.|TRBV9|14
CASSVTHHSYEQYF
TGTGCCAGCAGCGTGACCCACCACTCCTACGAGCAGTACTTC
>TRBD2|TRBJ2-3|.|TRBV11-2|14
CASSFPATSGSRYF
TGTGCCAGCAGCTTTCCCGCGACTAGCGGGAGTAGGTATTTT
>TRBD1|TRBJ2-5|once|TRBV27|16
CASSLGGTGGQETQYF
TGTGCCAGCAGTTTGGGTGGGACAGGGGGGCAAGAGACCCAGTACTTC
>.|TRBJ2-3|.|TRBV7-7|13
CASSATGTDTQYF
TGTGCCAGCAGCGCCACCGGCACAGATACGCAGTATTTT
>.|TRBJ2-2|few|TRBV5-4|13
CASSLGNTGELFF
TGTGCCAGCAGCTTGGGCAACACCGGGGAGCTGTTTTTT
>TRBD1|TRBJ2-1|.|TRBV6-5|15
CASSYRGTGYYEQFF
TGTGCCAGCAGTTACCGCGGGACAGGGTACTATGAGCAGTTCTTC
>TRBD2|TRBJ2-5|.|TRBV7-9|14
CASSFFGGEETQYF
TGTGCCAGCAGCTTCTTCGGGGGGGAAGAGACCCAGTACTTC
>TRBD1|TRBJ2-3|.|TRBV10-1|16
CASSESSGGAADTQYF
TGCGCCAGCAGTGAGTCATCAGGGGGTGCCGCAGATACGCAGTATTTT
>TRBD2|TRBJ2-1|.|TRBV10-3|15
CAISLGLAGVDEQFF
TGTGCCATCAGCCTGGGACTAGCGGGAGTCGATGAGCAGTTCTTC
>.|TRBJ1-3|.|TRBV5-4|15
CASSLGGGSGNTIYF
TGTGCCAGCAGCTTGGGGGGGGGCTCTGGAAACACCATATATTTT
>.|TRBJ2-1|once|TRBV29-1|13
CSVEDPPTNEQFF
TGCAGCGTTGAAGATCCCCCCACTAATGAGCAGTTCTTC
>TRBD1|TRBJ1-5|.|TRBV6-1|13
CASRTGLNQPQHF
TGTGCCAGCCGGACAGGGCTAAATCAGCCCCAGCATTTT
>TRBD2|TRBJ2-3|.|TRBV25-1|17
CASSSIYGTSGRDTQYF
TGTGCCAGCAGTTCCATATACGGGACTAGCGGGAGAGATACGCAGTATTTT
>.|TRBJ2-7|.|TRBV2|15
CASTLVGQLNYEQYF
TGTGCCAGCACCTTGGTGGGGCAGCTAAACTACGAGCAGTACTTC
>.|TRBJ2-1|.|TRBV4-3|15
CASSQGPGLGVEQFF
TGCGCCAGCAGCCAAGGTCCGGGATTAGGAGTTGAGCAGTTCTTC
>TRBD1|TRBJ2-7|.|TRBV7-9|13
CASSLGTGREQYF
TGTGCCAGCAGCTTGGGGACAGGGCGCGAGCAGTACTTC
>TRBD1|TRBJ1-1|few|TRBV30|13
CAWSRDSNLEAFF
TGTGCCTGGAGTCGGGACAGCAATCTTGAAGCTTTCTTT
>.|TRBJ2-6|.|TRBV10-3|19
CAISDPRGGASSGANVLTF
TGTGCCATCAGTGACCCGAGAGGGGGAGCATCGTCTGGGGCCAACGTCCTGACTTTC
>.|TRBJ2-7|.|TRBV11-1|14
CASSDSPTRYEQYF
TGTGCCAGCAGCGACAGTCCTACGCGTTACGAGCAGTACTTC
>.|TRBJ2-7|.|TRBV4-3|18
CASSQVKGGAGTSYEQYF
TGCGCCAGCAGCCAAGTTAAGGGGGGCGCGGGGACCTCCTACGAGCAGTACTTC
>.|TRBJ2-2|.|TRBV7-6|16
CASSPGRGWNTGELFF
TGTGCCAGCAGCCCGGGTAGGGGTTGGAACACCGGGGAGCTGTTTTTT
>TRBD1|TRBJ1-1|.|TRBV28|14
CATFPGQGHTEAFF
TGTGCCACCTTTCCGGGACAGGGGCACACTGAAGCTTTCTTT
>TRBD2|TRBJ2-7|.|TRBV28|14
CASGRLADTHEQYF
TGTGCCAGCGGTCGACTAGCGGATACCCACGAGCAGTACTTC
>TRBD2|TRBJ2-5|.|TRBV11-2|16
CASSSGTSGSVETQYF
TGTGCCAGCAGCTCAGGGACTAGCGGGAGTGTGGAGACCCAGTACTTC